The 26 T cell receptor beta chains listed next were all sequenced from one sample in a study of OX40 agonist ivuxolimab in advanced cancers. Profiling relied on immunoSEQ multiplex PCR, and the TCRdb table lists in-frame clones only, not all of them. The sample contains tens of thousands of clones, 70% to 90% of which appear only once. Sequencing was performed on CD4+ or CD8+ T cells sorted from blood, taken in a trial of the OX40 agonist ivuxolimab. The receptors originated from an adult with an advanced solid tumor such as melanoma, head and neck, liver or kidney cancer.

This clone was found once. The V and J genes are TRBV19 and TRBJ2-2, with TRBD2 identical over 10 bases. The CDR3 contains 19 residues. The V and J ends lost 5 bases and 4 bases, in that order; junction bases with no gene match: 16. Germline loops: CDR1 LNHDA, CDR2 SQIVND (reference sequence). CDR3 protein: CASSSFEPGLATLTGELFF. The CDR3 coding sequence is TGTGCCAGTAGTTCTTTCGAACCGGGACTAGCGACGCTCACCGGGGAGCTGTTTTTT.

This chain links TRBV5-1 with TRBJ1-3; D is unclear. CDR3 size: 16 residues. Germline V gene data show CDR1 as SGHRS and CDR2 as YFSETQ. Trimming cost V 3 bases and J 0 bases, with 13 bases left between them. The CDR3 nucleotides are TGCGCCAGCAGCTCGTACCCCTTAGCCTCTGGAAACACCATATATTTT. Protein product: CASSSYPLASGNTIYF.

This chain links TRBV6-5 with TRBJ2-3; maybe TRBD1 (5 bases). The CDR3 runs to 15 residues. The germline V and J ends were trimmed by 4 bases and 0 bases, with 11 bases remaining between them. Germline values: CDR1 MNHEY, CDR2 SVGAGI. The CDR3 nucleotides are TGTGCCAGCAGTTCCCGGACACCGAGCACAGATACGCAGTATTTT. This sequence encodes CASSSRTPSTDTQYF.

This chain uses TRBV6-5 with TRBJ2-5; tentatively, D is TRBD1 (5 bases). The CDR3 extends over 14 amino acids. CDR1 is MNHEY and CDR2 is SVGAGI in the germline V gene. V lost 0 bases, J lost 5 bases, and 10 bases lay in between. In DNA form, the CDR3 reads TGTGCCAGCAGTTACTCGGGGCTCCAGGAGACCCAGTACTTC. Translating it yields CASSYSGLQETQYF.

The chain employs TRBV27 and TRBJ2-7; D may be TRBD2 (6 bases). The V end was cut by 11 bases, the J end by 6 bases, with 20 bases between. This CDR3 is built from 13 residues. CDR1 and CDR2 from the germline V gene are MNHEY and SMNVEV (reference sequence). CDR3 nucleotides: TGTGCCCTTTACCCGGGACTGACTAGCGAGCAGTACTTC. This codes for CALYPGLTSEQYF.

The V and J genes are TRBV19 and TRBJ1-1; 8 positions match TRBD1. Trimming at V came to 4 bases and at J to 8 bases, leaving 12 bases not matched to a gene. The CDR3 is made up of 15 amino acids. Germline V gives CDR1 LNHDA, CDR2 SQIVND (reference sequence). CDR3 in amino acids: CASSTRTGPTSEAFF. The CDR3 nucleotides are TGTGCCAGTAGTACTCGGACAGGGCCCACCTCCGAAGCTTTCTTT.

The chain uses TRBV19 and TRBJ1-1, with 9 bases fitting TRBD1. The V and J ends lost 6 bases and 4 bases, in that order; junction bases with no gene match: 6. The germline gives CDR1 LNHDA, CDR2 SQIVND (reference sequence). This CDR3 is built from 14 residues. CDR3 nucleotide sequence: TGTGCCAGTAGCGTAAGACAGGGGGGCACTGAAGCTTTCTTT. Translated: CASSVRQGGTEAFF.

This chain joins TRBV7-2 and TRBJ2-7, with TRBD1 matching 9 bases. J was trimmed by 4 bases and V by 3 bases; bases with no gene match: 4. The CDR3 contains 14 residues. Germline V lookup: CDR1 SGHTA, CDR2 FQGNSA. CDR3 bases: TGTGCCAGCAGCTTCGACAGGGGGTATTACGAGCAGTACTTC. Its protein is CASSFDRGYYEQYF.

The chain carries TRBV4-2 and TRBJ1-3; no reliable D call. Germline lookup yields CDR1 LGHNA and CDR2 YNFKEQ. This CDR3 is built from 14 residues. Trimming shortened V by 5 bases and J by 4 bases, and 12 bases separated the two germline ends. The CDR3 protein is CASSSAGPGNTIYF. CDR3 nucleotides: TGTGCCAGCAGCAGCGCGGGTCCAGGAAACACCATATATTTT.

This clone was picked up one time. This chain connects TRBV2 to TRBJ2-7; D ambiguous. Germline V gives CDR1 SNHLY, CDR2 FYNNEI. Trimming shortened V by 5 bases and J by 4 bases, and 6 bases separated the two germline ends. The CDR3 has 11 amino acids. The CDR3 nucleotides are TGTGCCAGCAGTAGTCTGTACGAGCAGTACTTC. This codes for CASSSLYEQYF.

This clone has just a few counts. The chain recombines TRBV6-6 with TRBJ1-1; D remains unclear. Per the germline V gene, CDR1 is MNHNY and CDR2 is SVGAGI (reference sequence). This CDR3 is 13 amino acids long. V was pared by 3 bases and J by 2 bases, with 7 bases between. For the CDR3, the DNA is TGTGCCAGCAGTTATTACCCTAACACTGAAGCTTTCTTT. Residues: CASSYYPNTEAFF.

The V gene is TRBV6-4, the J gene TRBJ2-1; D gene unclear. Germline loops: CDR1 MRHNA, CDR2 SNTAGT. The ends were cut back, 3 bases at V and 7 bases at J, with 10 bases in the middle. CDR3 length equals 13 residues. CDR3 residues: CASSDERWNEQFF. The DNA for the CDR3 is TGTGCCAGCAGTGATGAGCGTTGGAATGAGCAGTTCTTC.

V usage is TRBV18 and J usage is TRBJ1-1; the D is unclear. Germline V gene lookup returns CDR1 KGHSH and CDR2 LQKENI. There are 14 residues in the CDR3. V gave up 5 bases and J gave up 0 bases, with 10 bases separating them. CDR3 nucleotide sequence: TGTGCCAGCTCAGTCAACAGTATGAACACTGAAGCTTTCTTT. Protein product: CASSVNSMNTEAFF.

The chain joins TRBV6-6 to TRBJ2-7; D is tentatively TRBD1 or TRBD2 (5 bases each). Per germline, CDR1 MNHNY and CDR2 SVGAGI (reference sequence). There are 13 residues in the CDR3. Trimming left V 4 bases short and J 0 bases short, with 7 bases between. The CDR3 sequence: CASSSGTSYEQYF. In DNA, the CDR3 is TGTGCCAGCAGTTCCGGGACCTCCTACGAGCAGTACTTC.

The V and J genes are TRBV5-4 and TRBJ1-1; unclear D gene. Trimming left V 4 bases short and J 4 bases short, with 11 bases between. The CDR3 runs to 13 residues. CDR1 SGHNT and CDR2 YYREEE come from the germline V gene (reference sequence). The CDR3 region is CASSALDGTEAFF. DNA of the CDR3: TGTGCCAGCAGCGCCCTAGACGGCACTGAAGCTTTCTTT.

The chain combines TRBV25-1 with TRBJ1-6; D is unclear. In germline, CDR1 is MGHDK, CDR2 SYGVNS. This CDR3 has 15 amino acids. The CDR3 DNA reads TGTGCTTCCAGCAGTCCCGCGAGACCAAATTCACCCCTCCACTTT. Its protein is CASSSPARPNSPLHF.

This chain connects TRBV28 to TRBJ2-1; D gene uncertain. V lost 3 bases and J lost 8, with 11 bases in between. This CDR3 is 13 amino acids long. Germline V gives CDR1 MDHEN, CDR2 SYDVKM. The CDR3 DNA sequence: TGTGCCAGCAGTTTCGACTCTCTCGATGAGCAGTTCTTC. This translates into CASSFDSLDEQFF.

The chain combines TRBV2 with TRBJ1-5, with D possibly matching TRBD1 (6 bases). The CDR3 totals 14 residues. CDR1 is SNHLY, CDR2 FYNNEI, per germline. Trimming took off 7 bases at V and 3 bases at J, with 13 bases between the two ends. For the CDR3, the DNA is TGTGCCAGCAAGGGTACAGGGATCAATCAGCCCCAGCATTTT. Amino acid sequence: CASKGTGINQPQHF.

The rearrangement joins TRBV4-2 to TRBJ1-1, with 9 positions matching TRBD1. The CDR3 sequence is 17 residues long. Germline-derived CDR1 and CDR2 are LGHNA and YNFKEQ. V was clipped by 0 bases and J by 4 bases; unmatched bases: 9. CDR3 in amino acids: CASSQDPDRGEGTEAFF. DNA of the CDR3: TGTGCCAGCAGCCAAGATCCGGACAGGGGTGAAGGCACTGAAGCTTTCTTT.

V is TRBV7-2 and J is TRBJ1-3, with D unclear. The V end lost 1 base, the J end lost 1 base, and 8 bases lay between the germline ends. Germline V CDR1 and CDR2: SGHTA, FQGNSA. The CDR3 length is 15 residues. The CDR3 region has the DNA TGTGCCAGCAGCTTAGAGTCCGGATCTGGAAACACCATATATTTT. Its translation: CASSLESGSGNTIYF.

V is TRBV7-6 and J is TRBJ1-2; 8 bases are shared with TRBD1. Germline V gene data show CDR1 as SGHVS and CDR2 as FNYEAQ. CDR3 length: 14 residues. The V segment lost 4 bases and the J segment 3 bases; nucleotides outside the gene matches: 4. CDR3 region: CASSSGQADYGYTF. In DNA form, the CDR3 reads TGTGCCAGCAGCTCGGGACAGGCGGACTATGGCTACACCTTC.

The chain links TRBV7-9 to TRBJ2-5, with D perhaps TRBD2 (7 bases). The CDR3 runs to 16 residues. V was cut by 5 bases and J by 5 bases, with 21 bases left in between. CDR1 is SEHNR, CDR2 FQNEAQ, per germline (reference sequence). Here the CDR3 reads CASSQGRGAPEETQYF. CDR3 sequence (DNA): TGTGCCAGCAGCCAGGGGAGGGGGGCGCCGGAGGAGACCCAGTACTTC.

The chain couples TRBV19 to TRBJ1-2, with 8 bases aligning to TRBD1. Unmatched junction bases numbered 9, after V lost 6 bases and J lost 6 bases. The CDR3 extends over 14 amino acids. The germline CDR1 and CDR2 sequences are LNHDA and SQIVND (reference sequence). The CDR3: CASSPYLDRDGYTF. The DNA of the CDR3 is TGTGCCAGTAGCCCTTATCTGGACAGGGATGGCTACACCTTC.

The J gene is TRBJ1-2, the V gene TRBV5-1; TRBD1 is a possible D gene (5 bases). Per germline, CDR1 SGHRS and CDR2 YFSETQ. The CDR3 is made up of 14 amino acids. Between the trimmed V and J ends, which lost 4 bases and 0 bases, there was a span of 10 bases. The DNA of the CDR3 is TGCGCCAGCAGCCCCGACAGAGCTAACTATGGCTACACCTTC. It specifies CASSPDRANYGYTF.

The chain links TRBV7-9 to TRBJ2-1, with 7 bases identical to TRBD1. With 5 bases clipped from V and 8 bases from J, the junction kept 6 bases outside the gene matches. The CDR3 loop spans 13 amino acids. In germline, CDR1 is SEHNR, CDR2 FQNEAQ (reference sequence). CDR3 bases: TGTGCCAGCAGCCGACAGGGATCCCATGAGCAGTTCTTC. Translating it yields CASSRQGSHEQFF.

CDR3 residues: CASSSVTSGKNTDTQYF. In nucleotides, the CDR3 is TGTGCCAGTAGTAGCGTGACTAGCGGGAAGAACACAGATACGCAGTATTTT. J is TRBJ2-3 and V is TRBV19; TRBD2 matches at 11 bases. Germline V CDR1 and CDR2: LNHDA, SQIVND (reference sequence). This CDR3 contains 17 residues. V lost 4 bases and J lost 2; bases outside the gene matches: 8.